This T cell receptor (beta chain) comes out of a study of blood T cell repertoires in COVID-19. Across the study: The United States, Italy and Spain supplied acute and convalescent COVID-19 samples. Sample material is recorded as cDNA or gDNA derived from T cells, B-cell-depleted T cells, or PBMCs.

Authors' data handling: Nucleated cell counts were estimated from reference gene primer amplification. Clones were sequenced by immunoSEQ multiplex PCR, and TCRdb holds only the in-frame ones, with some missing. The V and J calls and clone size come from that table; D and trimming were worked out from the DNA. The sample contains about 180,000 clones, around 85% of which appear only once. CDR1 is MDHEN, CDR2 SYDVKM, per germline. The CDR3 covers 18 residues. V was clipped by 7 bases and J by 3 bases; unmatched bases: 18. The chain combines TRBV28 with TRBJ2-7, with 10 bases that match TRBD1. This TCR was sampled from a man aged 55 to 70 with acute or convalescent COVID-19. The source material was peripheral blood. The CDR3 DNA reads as TGTGCCAGCACCGAACAAACATACCTAGGGACAGGGGACTACGAGCAGTACTTC. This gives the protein CASTEQTYLGTGDYEQYF.